Listed below are T cell receptor beta chains from one sample, sequenced in a study of blood T cell repertoires in COVID-19. Method: immunoSEQ multiplex PCR; TCRdb's copy keeps in-frame clones and lacks some. The sample lists around 330,000 clones, approximately 88% occurring once. Sequences were obtained from peripheral blood. The source is a woman aged 25 to 39 with COVID-19, enrolled during active disease. Each CDR3 is given with its conserved first and last residue. Fields, in order: J gene, V gene, clone size, D gene, CDR3 DNA, CDR3 protein. A D gene is named only where the DNA matches it firmly. Size is stated for part of the rows, as once, few or many counts, or as a class when the clone is expanded.

j_gene: TRBJ1-2
v_gene: TRBV5-4
abundance: NA
d_gene: TRBD1
CDR3nt: TGTGCCAGCAGCGACGACAGGGGAAGCTATGGCTACACCTTC
CDR3aa: CASSDDRGSYGYTF

j_gene: TRBJ1-1
v_gene: TRBV2
abundance: NA
d_gene: TRBD1
CDR3nt: TGTGCCAGCCCTACTGGACAGGGCGAAGGGAACACTGAAGCTTTCTTT
CDR3aa: CASPTGQGEGNTEAFF

j_gene: TRBJ1-3
v_gene: TRBV5-6
abundance: NA
d_gene: NA
CDR3nt: TGTGCCAGCAGCTTGCAGGGGTTTGGAAACACCATATATTTT
CDR3aa: CASSLQGFGNTIYF

j_gene: TRBJ1-5
v_gene: TRBV11-2
abundance: NA
d_gene: TRBD1
CDR3nt: TGTGCCAGCAGCCCCGGGACAGGGGGCAATCAGCCCCAGCATTTT
CDR3aa: CASSPGTGGNQPQHF

j_gene: TRBJ1-4
v_gene: TRBV6-5
abundance: NA
d_gene: TRBD1
CDR3nt: TGTGCCAGCAGACGGACAGGGTCGAATGAAAAACTGTTTTTT
CDR3aa: CASRRTGSNEKLFF

j_gene: TRBJ1-1
v_gene: TRBV12-3/TRBV12-4
abundance: NA
d_gene: NA
CDR3nt: TGTGCCAGCAGCGTGCGCTCCGCCACTGAAGCTTTCTTT
CDR3aa: CASSVRSATEAFF

j_gene: TRBJ1-5
v_gene: TRBV19
abundance: NA
d_gene: NA
CDR3nt: TGTGCCAGTAGTATTCAGGTCAGCAATCAGCCCCAGCATTTT
CDR3aa: CASSIQVSNQPQHF

j_gene: TRBJ2-7
v_gene: TRBV5-1
abundance: NA
d_gene: NA
CDR3nt: TGCGCCAGCAGCCGGGGGTCACTTTTATGGGAGCAGTACTTC
CDR3aa: CASSRGSLLWEQYF

j_gene: TRBJ2-1
v_gene: TRBV6-2/TRBV6-3
abundance: NA
d_gene: NA
CDR3nt: TGTGCCAGCAGTTACCGGGGGTTTGGTAATGAGCAGTTCTTC
CDR3aa: CASSYRGFGNEQFF

j_gene: TRBJ1-2
v_gene: TRBV7-9
abundance: NA
d_gene: NA
CDR3nt: TGTGCCAGCAGCTCCAGCGGACGACTCGGGAGCTACACCTTC
CDR3aa: CASSSSGRLGSYTF

j_gene: TRBJ2-5
v_gene: TRBV29-1
abundance: NA
d_gene: TRBD2
CDR3nt: TGCAGCGTTGAAGAGGGCCTAGCGGGGGGGCCTGGTGAGACCCAGTACTTC
CDR3aa: CSVEEGLAGGPGETQYF

j_gene: TRBJ1-1
v_gene: TRBV5-5
abundance: once
d_gene: NA
CDR3nt: TGTGCCAGCAGCTTGTATTCGGGGACTGAAGCTTTCTTT
CDR3aa: CASSLYSGTEAFF

j_gene: TRBJ2-6
v_gene: TRBV6-1
abundance: NA
d_gene: TRBD1
CDR3nt: TGTGCCAGCAGTGAATACCTCCGGGACAGGTTATCCTCTGGGGCCAACGTCCTGACTTTC
CDR3aa: CASSEYLRDRLSSGANVLTF

j_gene: TRBJ1-2
v_gene: TRBV5-1
abundance: NA
d_gene: TRBD1
CDR3nt: TGCGCCAGCAGCTGGGGGACAGGGGGTGGCTACACCTTC
CDR3aa: CASSWGTGGGYTF

j_gene: TRBJ1-6
v_gene: TRBV6-2/TRBV6-3
abundance: NA
d_gene: TRBD1
CDR3nt: TGTGCCAGCAGTTACCCCAAGATCGGACAGGGGGTCGGCCTCCACTTT
CDR3aa: CASSYPKIGQGVGLHF

j_gene: TRBJ1-1
v_gene: TRBV3-1/TRBV3-2
abundance: NA
d_gene: NA
CDR3nt: TGTGCCAGCGGGGGCTTCCAGAACACTGAAGCTTTCTTT
CDR3aa: CASGGFQNTEAFF

j_gene: TRBJ2-1
v_gene: TRBV28
abundance: once
d_gene: NA
CDR3nt: TGTGCCAGCAGTTTATTACCGGGGGCGGGGGTTTACAATGAGCAGTTCTTC
CDR3aa: CASSLLPGAGVYNEQFF

j_gene: TRBJ1-2
v_gene: TRBV5-4
abundance: once
d_gene: TRBD1
CDR3nt: TGTGCCAGCAGCTGGAGCTCCGGGACAGGGTATTATGGCTACACCTTC
CDR3aa: CASSWSSGTGYYGYTF

j_gene: TRBJ1-4
v_gene: TRBV5-4
abundance: NA
d_gene: NA
CDR3nt: TGTGCCAGCAGCTTGGGGGGGCGTTTGGGTGAAAAACTGTTTTTT
CDR3aa: CASSLGGRLGEKLFF

j_gene: TRBJ2-2
v_gene: TRBV6-4
abundance: NA
d_gene: NA
CDR3nt: TGTGCCAGCAGTGACTCCCACGGGGGGAACACCGGGGAGCTGTTTTTT
CDR3aa: CASSDSHGGNTGELFF

j_gene: TRBJ2-5
v_gene: TRBV10-3
abundance: NA
d_gene: TRBD2
CDR3nt: TGTGCCATCTCAAGCGGGGTCTTTGATTCGGAGACCCAGTACTTC
CDR3aa: CAISSGVFDSETQYF

j_gene: TRBJ1-5
v_gene: TRBV15
abundance: NA
d_gene: NA
CDR3nt: TGTGCCACCAGGTTTTCCGCCGGGACTTTTTTGGGGCAGCCCCAGCATTTT
CDR3aa: CATRFSAGTFLGQPQHF

j_gene: TRBJ1-4
v_gene: TRBV30
abundance: NA
d_gene: NA
CDR3nt: TGTGCCTGGAGGTCCGTGCAGGGCTATTATGAAAAACTGTTTTTT
CDR3aa: CAWRSVQGYYEKLFF

j_gene: TRBJ1-5
v_gene: TRBV28
abundance: NA
d_gene: NA
CDR3nt: TGTGCCAGCAGTCTCCTCAATCAGCCCCAGCATTTT
CDR3aa: CASSLLNQPQHF

j_gene: TRBJ1-2
v_gene: TRBV10-3
abundance: NA
d_gene: TRBD1
CDR3nt: TGTGCCACCTTAGGACAGGACGCGTTTGGAGGCTACACCTTC
CDR3aa: CATLGQDAFGGYTF

j_gene: TRBJ2-5
v_gene: TRBV11-2
abundance: once
d_gene: TRBD1
CDR3nt: TGTGCCAGCAGCTGGGGACAGGGGGCAGAAGAGACCCAGTACTTC
CDR3aa: CASSWGQGAEETQYF

j_gene: TRBJ2-7
v_gene: TRBV6-6
abundance: NA
d_gene: NA
CDR3nt: TGTGCCAGCAGTTACGCGGGGACAGCATCATCCTACGAGCAGTACTTC
CDR3aa: CASSYAGTASSYEQYF

j_gene: TRBJ2-3
v_gene: TRBV5-4
abundance: NA
d_gene: TRBD2
CDR3nt: TGTGCCAGCAGCTCTTATAGGAGCGGGGGTGATACGCAGTATTTT
CDR3aa: CASSSYRSGGDTQYF

j_gene: TRBJ2-7
v_gene: TRBV5-1
abundance: NA
d_gene: NA
CDR3nt: TGCGCCAGCAGCTTGGGAGGGAGTCCCTACGAGCAGTACTTC
CDR3aa: CASSLGGSPYEQYF

j_gene: TRBJ1-5
v_gene: TRBV6-6
abundance: NA
d_gene: NA
CDR3nt: TGTGCCAGCAGCCATAACAGGGGCAATCAGCCCCAGCATTTT
CDR3aa: CASSHNRGNQPQHF

j_gene: TRBJ1-1
v_gene: TRBV19
abundance: NA
d_gene: TRBD1
CDR3nt: TGTGCCAGTAGTATGGGACAGATGAACACTGAAGCTTTCTTT
CDR3aa: CASSMGQMNTEAFF

j_gene: TRBJ1-1
v_gene: TRBV6-2/TRBV6-3
abundance: NA
d_gene: TRBD1
CDR3nt: TGTGCCAGCAGTTACTTCGGGACAGGGGGCACTGAAGCTTTCTTT
CDR3aa: CASSYFGTGGTEAFF

j_gene: TRBJ1-3
v_gene: TRBV7-9
abundance: NA
d_gene: NA
CDR3nt: TGTGCCAGCAGCCACAGGGATTCTGGAAACACCATATATTTT
CDR3aa: CASSHRDSGNTIYF

j_gene: TRBJ2-7
v_gene: TRBV6-2/TRBV6-3
abundance: few
d_gene: TRBD2
CDR3nt: TGTGCCAGCAGTGGACTAGATCGCTCCGAGCAGTACTTC
CDR3aa: CASSGLDRSEQYF

j_gene: TRBJ2-2
v_gene: TRBV7-9
abundance: NA
d_gene: TRBD1
CDR3nt: TGTGCCAGCAGCTCGGACAGGGGTTCCGGGGAGCTGTTTTTT
CDR3aa: CASSSDRGSGELFF

j_gene: TRBJ1-1
v_gene: TRBV11-2
abundance: once
d_gene: TRBD1
CDR3nt: TGTGCCAGCAGCCCTACAAGGACAGGGTTGCGCACTGAAGCTTTCTTT
CDR3aa: CASSPTRTGLRTEAFF